One and the same sample provided the 13 T cell receptor beta chains below, sequenced in a study of Graves' ophthalmopathy and Graves' hyperthyroidism. RNA transcripts yielded amplified TCR beta CDR3 regions. The workflow started with a first-round RT-PCR run with HTBI primers and then moved on to a second-round multiplex PCR. Using its own MiXCR run on the multiplex PCR reads, TCRdb lists one record per CDR3 protein. In the table there are 200,000 to 250,000 distinct CDR3 sequences, about 32% of which are singletons. The sample consisted of peripheral blood. These TCRs come from a man aged 45 to 65 with Graves' ophthalmopathy.

The chain uses TRBV6-1 and TRBJ2-7; D ambiguous. The germline gives CDR1 MNHNS, CDR2 SASEGT. Trimming left V 0 bases short and J 7 bases short, with 10 bases between. The CDR3 is 13 residues long. The CDR3 reads CASSEAVGVEQYF. Written as DNA, the CDR3 is TGTGCCAGCAGTGAAGCGGTTGGGGTTGAGCAGTACTTC.

This clonotype was seen once. The DNA of the CDR3 is TGTGCCAGCAGTTACACGGGACTAGAAGAGACCCAGTACTTC. It translates to CASSYTGLEETQYF. V and J are TRBV2 and TRBJ2-5; 8 bases are a match to TRBD2. CDR3 length equals 14 residues. From germline, CDR1 is SNHLY and CDR2 FYNNEI. Germline trimming cut 5 bases from V and 3 bases from J; bases unmatched to any gene: 5.

In its sample, this clonotype was seen many times. The J gene is TRBJ2-7, the V gene TRBV14; D tentatively fits TRBD1 or TRBD2 (5 bases each). Trimming took 4 bases from V and 3 from J, leaving 10 bases between them. The germline V gene encodes CDR1 SGHDN and CDR2 FVKESK. The CDR3 has 13 residues. In nucleotides, the CDR3 is TGTGCCAGCAGCCCCAGGGAGCGCTACGAGCAGTACTTC. Protein: CASSPRERYEQYF.

There are many counts of this clonotype. The genes are TRBV5-1 and TRBJ2-2, with TRBD2 as a possible D gene (6 bases). Germline-derived CDR1 and CDR2 are SGHRS and YFSETQ. Trimming removed 3 bases at V and 4 bases at J, with 16 bases between. The CDR3 has 16 residues. The CDR3 protein is CASSWKVGGGTGELFF. The DNA for the CDR3 is TGCGCCAGCAGCTGGAAGGTCGGGGGTGGCACCGGGGAGCTGTTTTTT.

This CDR3 reads CASRSDRGSYEQYF. CDR3 bases: TGTGCCAGCAGGTCGGACAGGGGGTCCTACGAGCAGTACTTC. The V call is TRBV2, the J call TRBJ2-7; 10 bases align to TRBD1. Germline V gene data show CDR1 as SNHLY and CDR2 as FYNNEI. The CDR3 has 14 residues. The J segment lost 1 base and the V segment lost 6 bases, leaving 3 bases of the junction unmatched.

This chain links TRBV19 with TRBJ2-7; 12 bases are a match to TRBD2. V lost 8 bases and J lost 1; bases outside the gene matches: 3. This CDR3 is 14 amino acids long. Looked up from germline, CDR1 is LNHDA and CDR2 is SQIVND (reference sequence). CDR3 loop: CASGTSGSSYEQYF. CDR3 bases: TGTGCCAGTGGGACTAGCGGGTCTTCCTACGAGCAGTACTTC.

At least ten counts were recorded for this clonotype. The V and J genes are TRBV28 and TRBJ1-6, with a weak D call TRBD1 (5 bases). Trimming took 6 bases from V and 10 from J, leaving 16 bases between them. Germline loops: CDR1 MDHEN, CDR2 SYDVKM. This CDR3 comprises 14 residues. DNA of the CDR3: TGTGCCAGCAGCTGGACGCAGGGAGGGTCACCCCTCCACTTT. Translating it yields CASSWTQGGSPLHF.

The chain is built from TRBV24-1 and TRBJ1-2; D ambiguous. CDR3 length: 12 residues. V shed 1 base and J shed 8 bases, with 7 bases lying between them. Per germline, CDR1 KGHDR and CDR2 SFDVKD. As DNA, the CDR3 is TGTGCCACCAGTGATTTCCGGGGAGGCTACACCTTC. Translating gives CATSDFRGGYTF.

The chain combines TRBV7-3 with TRBJ2-5; 9 bases fit TRBD1. V shed 5 bases, J shed 5 bases, and the junction held 9 bases outside the gene matches. The CDR3 is 15 amino acids. The germline V gene encodes CDR1 SGHTA and CDR2 FQGTGA. This CDR3 reads CASSQGNRGRETQYF. DNA for the CDR3: TGTGCCAGCAGCCAGGGGAACAGGGGGCGCGAGACCCAGTACTTC.

V is TRBV18 and J is TRBJ2-5; D is possibly TRBD1 or TRBD2 (5 bases each). Germline V lookup: CDR1 KGHSH, CDR2 LQKENI. This CDR3 has 14 amino acids. The V end was cut by 8 bases, the J end by 1 base, with 14 bases between. In DNA, the CDR3 is TGTGCCAGCCCACTCCGGGACCTCCAAGAGACCCAGTACTTC. As protein: CASPLRDLQETQYF.

The sample holds many counts of this clonotype. The CDR3 bases are TGTGCCACCAGTGATTTGGGGCGGGACGACCAAGAGACCCAGTACTTC. Protein: CATSDLGRDDQETQYF. The rearrangement uses TRBV24-1 and TRBJ2-5; a weak D match, TRBD2 (6 bases). The CDR3 totals 16 residues. Trimming removed 0 bases at V and 0 bases at J, with 10 bases between. CDR1 and CDR2 from the germline V gene are KGHDR and SFDVKD.

This clonotype was recorded many times. V gene TRBV9 combines with J gene TRBJ1-1; no clear D gene. This CDR3 region has 13 residues. Trimming removed 0 bases at V and 5 bases at J, with 8 bases between. Germline CDR1 and CDR2: SGDLS and YYNGEE. The chain's CDR3 is CASSVGGKTEAFF. Here the CDR3 DNA reads TGTGCCAGCAGCGTAGGTGGGAAAACTGAAGCTTTCTTT.

Many counts were recorded for this clonotype. V usage is TRBV7-9 and J usage is TRBJ1-2, with TRBD1 identical over 8 bases. Per the germline V gene, CDR1 is SEHNR and CDR2 is FQNEAQ (reference sequence). Unmatched junction bases numbered 11, after V lost 6 bases and J lost 8 bases. This CDR3 spans 14 amino acids. CDR3 bases: TGTGCCAGCAGTTCGTCAGGGGGCCTGAGAGGCTACACCTTC. This codes for CASSSSGGLRGYTF. Full variable domain (rest looked up from reference TRBV7-9 and TRBJ1-2): DTGVSQNPRHKITKRGQNVTFRCDPISEHNRLYWYRQTLGQGPEFLTYFQNEAQLEKSRLLSDRFSAERPKGSFSTLEIQRTEQGDSAMYLCASSSSGGLRGYTFGSGTRLTVV.